This entry concerns a single T cell receptor (beta chain). This specimen comes from a study of blood T cell repertoires in COVID-19. Study in general: Acute and convalescent COVID-19 samples came from the United States, Italy and Spain.

Per the original methods: Reference gene primer amplification in the assay estimated nucleated cell counts. Generated by immunoSEQ multiplex PCR, the TCRdb table keeps only in-frame clones and is missing some. The V and J calls and clone size are taken from that table; D and trimming were inferred from the DNA. This sample yields tens of thousands of clones, of which approximately 89% are seen a single time; around 12% belongs to the top ten. The CDR3 extends over 14 amino acids. The germline CDR1 and CDR2 sequences are MNHEY and SVGAGI. V was trimmed by 2 bases and J by 0 bases, leaving 7 bases between them.

The sequence derives from a man between 65 and 85 years old with active or convalescent COVID-19. This sequence joins TRBV6-5 and TRBJ1-2, with D possibly matching TRBD1 (5 bases). The specimen sequenced was peripheral blood. This chain's CDR3 is CASSYQTANYGYTF. As DNA, the CDR3 is TGTGCCAGCAGTTACCAGACAGCTAACTATGGCTACACCTTC.